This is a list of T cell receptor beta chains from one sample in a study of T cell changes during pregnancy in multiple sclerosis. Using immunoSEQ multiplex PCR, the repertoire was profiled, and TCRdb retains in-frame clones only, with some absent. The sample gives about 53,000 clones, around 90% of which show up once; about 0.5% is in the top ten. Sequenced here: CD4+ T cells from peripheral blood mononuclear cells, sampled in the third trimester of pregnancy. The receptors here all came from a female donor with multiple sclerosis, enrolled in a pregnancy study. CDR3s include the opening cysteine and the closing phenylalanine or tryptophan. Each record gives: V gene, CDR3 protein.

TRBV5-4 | CASSLGTLSSYEQYF
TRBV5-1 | CASSVGGISGNTIYF
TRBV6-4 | CASSVRGGPDTQYF
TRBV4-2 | CASSQSNREPAGELFF
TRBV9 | CASSPSPSGDYEQYF
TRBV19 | CASSPRDWHNEQFF
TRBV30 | CAWGQDRGLGKLFF
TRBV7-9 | CASSSRGGWDGYTF
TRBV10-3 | CAIGTGKNTIYF
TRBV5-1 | CASSLLGAGEKLFF
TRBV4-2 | CASSPQGGTSGVSDTQYF
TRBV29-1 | CSVDADKMNTEAFF
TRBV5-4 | CASSSKTDINYGYTF
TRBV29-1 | CSVSGRGGQETQYF
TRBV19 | CASITRSGTEAFF
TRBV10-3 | CAISSRGLQPQHF
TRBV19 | CASSISAGPDTQYF
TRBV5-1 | CASSLDGGHNQPQHF
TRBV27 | CASSLRQGSTDTQYF
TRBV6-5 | CASSEGQVQETQYF
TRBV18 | CASSPIAGAEETQYF
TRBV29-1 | CSVPLAGGRETQYF
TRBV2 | CASSKAGPSVDTQYF
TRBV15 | CATSRGTDGGEAQYF
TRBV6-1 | CASSERWDYGYTF
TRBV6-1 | CASGHWNTEAFF
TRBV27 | CASRRQGARYGYTF
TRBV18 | CASSLQKNTEAFF
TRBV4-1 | CASSQNRRTGQFF
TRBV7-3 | CASSSSGTGADTQYF
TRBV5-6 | CASSLLIREETQYF
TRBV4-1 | CASSPRDRGSTDTQYF
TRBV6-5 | CASRTGSSQPQHF
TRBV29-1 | CSTGGPNTGELFF
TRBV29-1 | CSGASGGSTKETQYF
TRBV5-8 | CASSLAGGQGNTQYF
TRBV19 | CASSNFHGGATNEKLFF
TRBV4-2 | CASSPTDRNSGANVLTF
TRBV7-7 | CASSPYVGAEETQYF
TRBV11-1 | CASSLSVNYGYTF
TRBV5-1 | CASRHGDATGDDGYTF
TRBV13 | CASSARLAGSYEQYF
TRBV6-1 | CASILAGGKTYEQYF
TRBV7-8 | CASSLVGRVASTDTQYF
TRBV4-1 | CASSQGQGRSGELFF
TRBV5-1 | CASSLPTGGPNYGYTF
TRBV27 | CASSLGQISYEQYF
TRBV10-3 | CAISDIGGGQETQYF
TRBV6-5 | CASSLDRGRNQPQHF
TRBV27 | CASTSRGHARVQETQYF
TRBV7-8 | CASSRDRRSGEKLFF
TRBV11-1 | CASSLVGGGGYEQYF
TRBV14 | CASSYRQGTGELFF
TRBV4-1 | CASSQPTDRAKNIQYF
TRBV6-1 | CASSDQDRGLATQYF
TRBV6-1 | CASSGQGALQPQHF